This T cell receptor beta chain stems from a study of control samples from healthy donors and cancer patients. Produced via immunoSEQ multiplex PCR; TCRdb's table is partial and in-frame only. The sample includes some 49,000 clones, around 86% of them seen just once. V dropped 3 bases and J dropped 3 bases, with 9 bases sitting between them. Germline V CDR1 and CDR2: KGHSH, LQKENI. The CDR3 has 14 amino acids. The source of this sequence is a woman between 50 and 59 years old with lung cancer. The material sequenced was PBMCs. The chain combines TRBV18 with TRBJ1-3; tentatively, D is TRBD1 (5 bases). Here the CDR3 reads CASSPGDGGNTIYF. CDR3 nucleotides: TGTGCCAGCTCACCGGGGGACGGTGGAAACACCATATATTTT. The full variable domain, in which reference TRBV18 and TRBJ1-3 provide the parts outside the CDR3, is NAGVMQNPRHLVRRRGQEARLRCSPMKGHSHVYWYRQLPEEGLKFMVYLQKENIIDESGMPKERFSAEFPKEGPSILRIQQVVRGDSAAYFCASSPGDGGNTIYFGEGSWLTVV.